This TCR beta chain was captured in a study of cytomegalovirus exposure and HLA in healthy donors. PCR amplification relied on 60 Vbeta primers (plus 13 Jbeta primers). The data were produced by immunoSEQ multiplex PCR, yet TCRdb's version contains in-frame clones alone and is incomplete. The sample has a few hundred thousand clones; about 80% are singletons. CDR3 length equals 16 residues. With 1 base clipped from V and 6 bases from J, the junction kept 5 bases outside the gene matches. Germline CDR1 and CDR2: MNHNS and SASEGT. The material sequenced was PBMCs. This sequence was found in a girl aged 2-10 years in good health and CMV-seronegative. This chain uses TRBV6-1 with TRBJ1-5; 11 positions agree with TRBD1. The CDR3 sequence: CASSEDMGQGGQPQHF. In DNA, the CDR3 is TGTGCCAGCAGTGAAGACATGGGACAGGGGGGTCAGCCCCAGCATTTT.